This T cell receptor (beta chain) was recorded in a study of post-analysis software for immune sequencing data. Study in general: Relapsing-remitting, secondary progressive and progressive-relapsing multiple sclerosis courses were included. Study conclusions and caveats: Analysis by F measure revealed that same-batch samples clustered strongly together. The study found significantly lower normalized Chao1 diversity in multiple sclerosis patients than in controls.

This clonotype was counted a few times. The antigen is undetermined. Presence of unique molecular identifiers characterized the TCR beta cDNA libraries. TCRdb re-analysed the PCR reads in MiXCR, keeping a single row per CDR3 protein. This table has some 450,000 distinct CDR3 sequences, approximately 46% appearing once. The sample comprised blood. This TCR derives from a girl aged 5-17 years with multiple sclerosis.

In DNA, the CDR3 is TGTGCCAGCAGCTTACATCCCTTGAAGACTGTTACTGAGCAGTTCTTC. Translation gives CASSLHPLKTVTEQFF. The chain has TRBV7-8 and TRBJ2-1; D uncertain. V was clipped by 2 bases and J by 9 bases, with 20 bases between them. This CDR3 is built from 16 residues. Germline CDR1 reads SGHVS; CDR2 reads FQNEAQ.